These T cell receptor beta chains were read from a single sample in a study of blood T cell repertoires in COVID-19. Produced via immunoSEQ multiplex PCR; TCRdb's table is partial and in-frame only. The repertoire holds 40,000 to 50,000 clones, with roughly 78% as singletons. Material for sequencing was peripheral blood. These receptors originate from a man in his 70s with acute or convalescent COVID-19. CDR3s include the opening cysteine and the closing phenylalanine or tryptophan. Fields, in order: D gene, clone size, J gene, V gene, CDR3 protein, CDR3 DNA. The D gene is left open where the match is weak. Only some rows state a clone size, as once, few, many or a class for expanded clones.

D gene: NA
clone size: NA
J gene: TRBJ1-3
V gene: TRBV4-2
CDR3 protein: CASSQDSGSENTIYF
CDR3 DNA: TGTGCCAGCAGCCAAGATTCAGGTTCTGAAAACACCATATATTTT

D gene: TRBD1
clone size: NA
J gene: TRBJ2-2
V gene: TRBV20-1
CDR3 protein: CSASRGQGYGELFF
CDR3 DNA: TGCAGTGCTAGTCGAGGACAGGGGTACGGGGAGCTGTTTTTT

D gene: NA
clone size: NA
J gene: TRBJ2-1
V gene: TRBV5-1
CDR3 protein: CASGVDRRSHNEQFF
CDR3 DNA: TGCGCCAGCGGGGTTGACAGAAGGTCCCACAATGAGCAGTTCTTC

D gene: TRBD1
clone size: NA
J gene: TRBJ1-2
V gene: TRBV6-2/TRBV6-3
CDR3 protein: CASSLTWTGDGYTF
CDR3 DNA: TGTGCCAGCAGCCTAACTTGGACAGGGGATGGCTACACCTTC

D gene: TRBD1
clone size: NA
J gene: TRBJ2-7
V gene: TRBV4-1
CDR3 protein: CASSQDRPTGDSYEQYF
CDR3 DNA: TGCGCCAGCAGCCAAGATCGGCCTACAGGGGACTCCTACGAGCAGTACTTC

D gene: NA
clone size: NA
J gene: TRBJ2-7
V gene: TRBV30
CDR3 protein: CAWSVLRSQGEYF
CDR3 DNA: TGTGCCTGGAGTGTACTCCGGTCGCAGGGCGAGTACTTC

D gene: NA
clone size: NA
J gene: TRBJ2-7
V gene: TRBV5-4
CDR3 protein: CASSLRAGKPEQYF
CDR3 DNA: TGTGCCAGCAGCTTGAGGGCGGGAAAGCCCGAGCAGTACTTC

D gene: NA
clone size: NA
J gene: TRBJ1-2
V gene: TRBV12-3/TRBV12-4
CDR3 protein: CASSPLTDYGYTF
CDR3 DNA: TGTGCCAGCAGCCCCTTGACAGACTATGGCTACACCTTC

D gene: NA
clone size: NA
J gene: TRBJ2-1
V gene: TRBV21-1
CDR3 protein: CASSAWTGDEQFF
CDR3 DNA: TGTGCCAGCAGCGCCTGGACAGGTGATGAGCAGTTCTTC

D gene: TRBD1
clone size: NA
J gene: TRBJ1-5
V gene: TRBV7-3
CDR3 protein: CASSLTGTGDQPQHF
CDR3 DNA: TGTGCCAGCAGCTTAACCGGGACAGGGGATCAGCCCCAGCATTTT

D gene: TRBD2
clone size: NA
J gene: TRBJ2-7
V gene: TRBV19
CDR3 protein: CASSPRTSGIYEQYF
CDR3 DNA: TGTGCCAGTAGTCCCCGGACTAGCGGGATCTACGAGCAGTACTTC

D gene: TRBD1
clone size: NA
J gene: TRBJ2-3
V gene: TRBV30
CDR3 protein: CAWSVQWTGLNF
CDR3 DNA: TGTGCCTGGAGTGTACAGTGGACAGGGCTGAATTTT

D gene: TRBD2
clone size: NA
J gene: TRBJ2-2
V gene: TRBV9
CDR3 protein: CASSAGTSGDSGELFF
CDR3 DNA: TGTGCCAGCAGCGCAGGGACTAGCGGCGACTCCGGGGAGCTGTTTTTT

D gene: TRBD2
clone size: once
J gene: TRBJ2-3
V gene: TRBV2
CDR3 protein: CASTRTSGGPVGTDTQYF
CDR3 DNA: TGTGCCAGCACTAGGACTAGCGGGGGCCCGGTGGGCACAGATACGCAGTATTTT

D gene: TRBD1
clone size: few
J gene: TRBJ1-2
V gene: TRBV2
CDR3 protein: CASSRTGSGYTF
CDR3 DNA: TGTGCCAGCAGCCGGACAGGGAGTGGCTACACCTTC

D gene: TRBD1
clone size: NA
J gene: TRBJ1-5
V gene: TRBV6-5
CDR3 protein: CASLPGQGHQPQHF
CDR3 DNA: TGTGCCAGCCTACCGGGACAGGGCCATCAGCCCCAGCATTTT

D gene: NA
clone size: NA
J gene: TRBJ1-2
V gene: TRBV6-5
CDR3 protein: CASRPSPEGGYTF
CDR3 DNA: TGTGCCAGCAGACCAAGCCCCGAGGGAGGCTACACCTTC

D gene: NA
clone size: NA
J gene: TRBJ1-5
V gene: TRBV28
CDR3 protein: CASQDPQGNQPQHF
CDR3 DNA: TGTGCCAGCCAGGACCCCCAGGGGAATCAGCCCCAGCATTTT

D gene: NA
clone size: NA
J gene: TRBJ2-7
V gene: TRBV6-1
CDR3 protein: CASSPPGGGTYEQYF
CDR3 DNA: TGTGCCAGCAGTCCCCCCGGCGGAGGGACCTACGAGCAGTACTTC

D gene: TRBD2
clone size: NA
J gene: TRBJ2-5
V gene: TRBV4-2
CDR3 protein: CASSQDHGGGGAKATQYF
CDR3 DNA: TGTGCCAGCAGCCAAGATCACGGTGGCGGGGGGGCCAAAGCGACCCAGTACTTC

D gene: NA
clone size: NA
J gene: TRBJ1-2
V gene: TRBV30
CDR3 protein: CAWSVQGEGGYTF
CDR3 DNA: TGTGCCTGGAGTGTACAGGGAGAGGGTGGCTACACCTTC

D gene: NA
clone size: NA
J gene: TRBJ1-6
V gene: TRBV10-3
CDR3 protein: CAIRDTGTGGNSPLHF
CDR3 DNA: TGTGCCATCAGGGACACCGGGACGGGGGGAAATTCACCCCTCCACTTT

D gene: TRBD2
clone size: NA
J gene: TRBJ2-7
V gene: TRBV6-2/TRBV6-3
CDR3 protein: CASSYPGLAVHEQYF
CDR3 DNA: TGTGCCAGCAGTTACCCGGGACTAGCAGTCCACGAGCAGTACTTC

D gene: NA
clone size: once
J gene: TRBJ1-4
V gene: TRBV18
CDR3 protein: CASSPPSGGTTNEKLFF
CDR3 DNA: TGTGCCAGCTCACCACCCTCGGGGGGGACAACTAATGAAAAACTGTTTTTT

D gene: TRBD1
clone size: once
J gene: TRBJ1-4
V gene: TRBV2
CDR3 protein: CASTTGGGEKLFF
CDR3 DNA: TGTGCCAGCACGACAGGGGGCGGTGAAAAACTGTTTTTT